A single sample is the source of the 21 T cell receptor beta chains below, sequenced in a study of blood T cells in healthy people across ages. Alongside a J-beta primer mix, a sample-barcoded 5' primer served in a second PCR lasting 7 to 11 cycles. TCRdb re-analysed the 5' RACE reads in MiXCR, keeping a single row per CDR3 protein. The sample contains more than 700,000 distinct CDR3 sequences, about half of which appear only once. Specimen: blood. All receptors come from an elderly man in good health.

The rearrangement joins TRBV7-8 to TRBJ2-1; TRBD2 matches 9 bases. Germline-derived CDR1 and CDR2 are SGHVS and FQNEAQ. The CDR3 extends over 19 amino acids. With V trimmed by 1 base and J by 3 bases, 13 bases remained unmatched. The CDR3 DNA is TGTGCCAGCAGCTTAGTGCGCGGGAGGGCGAGGCCCTACTACAATGAGCAGTTCTTC. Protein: CASSLVRGRARPYYNEQFF.

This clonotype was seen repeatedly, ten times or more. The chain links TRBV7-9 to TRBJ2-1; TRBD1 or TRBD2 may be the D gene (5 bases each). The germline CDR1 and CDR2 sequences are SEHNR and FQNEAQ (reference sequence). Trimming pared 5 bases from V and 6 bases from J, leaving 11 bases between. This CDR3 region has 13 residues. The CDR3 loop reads CASSPGTGNEQFF. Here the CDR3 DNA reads TGTGCCAGCAGCCCAGGGACGGGCAATGAGCAGTTCTTC.

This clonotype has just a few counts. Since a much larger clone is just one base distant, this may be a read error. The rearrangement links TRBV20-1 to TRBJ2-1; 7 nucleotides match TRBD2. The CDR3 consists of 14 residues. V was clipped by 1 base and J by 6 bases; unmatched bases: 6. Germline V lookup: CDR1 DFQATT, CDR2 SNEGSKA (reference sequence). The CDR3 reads CSARALANFNEQFF. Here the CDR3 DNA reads TGCAGTGCTAGAGCACTAGCGAATTTCAATGAGCAGTTCTTC.

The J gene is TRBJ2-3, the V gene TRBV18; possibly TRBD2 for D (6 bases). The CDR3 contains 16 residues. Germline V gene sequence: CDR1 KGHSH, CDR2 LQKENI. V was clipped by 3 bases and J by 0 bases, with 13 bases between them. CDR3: CASSPLGGGSTDTQYF. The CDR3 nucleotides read TGTGCCAGCTCACCTCTGGGCGGAGGGAGCACAGATACGCAGTATTTT. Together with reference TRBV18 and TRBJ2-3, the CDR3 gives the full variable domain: NAGVMQNPRHLVRRRGQEARLRCSPMKGHSHVYWYRQLPEEGLKFMVYLQKENIIDESGMPKERFSAEFPKEGPSILRIQQVVRGDSAAYFCASSPLGGGSTDTQYFGPGTRLTVL.

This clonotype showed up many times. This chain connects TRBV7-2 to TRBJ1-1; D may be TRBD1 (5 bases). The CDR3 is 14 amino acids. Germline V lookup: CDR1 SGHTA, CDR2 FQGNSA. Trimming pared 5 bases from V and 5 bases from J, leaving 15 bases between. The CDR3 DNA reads TGTGCCAGCAGCAAAACAGGAGGGCGAACTGAAGCTTTCTTT. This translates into CASSKTGGRTEAFF.

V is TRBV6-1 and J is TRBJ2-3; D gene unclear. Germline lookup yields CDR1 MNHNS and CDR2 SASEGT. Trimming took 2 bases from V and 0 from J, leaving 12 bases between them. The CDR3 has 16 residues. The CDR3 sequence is CASSEIPDSSTDTQYF. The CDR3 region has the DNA TGTGCCAGCAGTGAAATTCCGGATTCTAGCACAGATACGCAGTATTTT.

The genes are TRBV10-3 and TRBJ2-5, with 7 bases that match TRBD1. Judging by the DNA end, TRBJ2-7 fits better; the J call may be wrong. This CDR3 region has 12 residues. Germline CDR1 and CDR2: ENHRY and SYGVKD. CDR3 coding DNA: TGTGCCATCGGACAGGAAACCTACGAGCAGTACTTC. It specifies CAIGQETYEQYF.

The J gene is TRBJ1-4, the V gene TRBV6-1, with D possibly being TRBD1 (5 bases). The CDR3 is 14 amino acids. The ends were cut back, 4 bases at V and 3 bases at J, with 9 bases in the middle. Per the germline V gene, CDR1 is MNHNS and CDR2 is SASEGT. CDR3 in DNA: TGTGCCAGCAGTGCAGGGCCATCTAATGAAAAACTGTTTTTT. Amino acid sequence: CASSAGPSNEKLFF.

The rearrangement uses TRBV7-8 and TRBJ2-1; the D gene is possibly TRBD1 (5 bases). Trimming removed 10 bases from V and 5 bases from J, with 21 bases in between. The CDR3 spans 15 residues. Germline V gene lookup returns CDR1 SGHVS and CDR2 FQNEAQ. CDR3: CATSKRYDSHNEQFF. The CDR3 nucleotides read TGTGCCACATCAAAAAGATATGACAGTCACAATGAGCAGTTCTTC.

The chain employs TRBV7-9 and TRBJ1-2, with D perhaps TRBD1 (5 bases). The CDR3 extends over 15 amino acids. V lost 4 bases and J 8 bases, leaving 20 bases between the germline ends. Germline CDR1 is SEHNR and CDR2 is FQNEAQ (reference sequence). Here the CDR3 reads CASSSRDAGRGGYTF. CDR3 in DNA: TGTGCCAGCAGCTCCCGGGACGCTGGACGAGGGGGCTACACCTTC. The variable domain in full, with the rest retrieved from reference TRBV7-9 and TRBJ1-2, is DTGVSQNPRHKITKRGQNVTFRCDPISEHNRLYWYRQTLGQGPEFLTYFQNEAQLEKSRLLSDRFSAERPKGSFSTLEIQRTEQGDSAMYLCASSSRDAGRGGYTFGSGTRLTVV.

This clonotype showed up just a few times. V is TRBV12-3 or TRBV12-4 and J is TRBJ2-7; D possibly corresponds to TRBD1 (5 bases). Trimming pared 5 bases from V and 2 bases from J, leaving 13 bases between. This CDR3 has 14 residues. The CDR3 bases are TGTGCCAGCAGTCCTCAAAGGGGCCCCTACGAGCAGTACTTC. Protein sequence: CASSPQRGPYEQYF.

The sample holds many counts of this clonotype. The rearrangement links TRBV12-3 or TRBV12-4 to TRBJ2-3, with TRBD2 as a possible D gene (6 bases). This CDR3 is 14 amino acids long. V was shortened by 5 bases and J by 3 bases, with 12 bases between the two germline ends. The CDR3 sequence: CASSRLGGTDTQYF. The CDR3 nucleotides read TGTGCCAGCAGTCGACTAGGCGGTACAGATACGCAGTATTTT.

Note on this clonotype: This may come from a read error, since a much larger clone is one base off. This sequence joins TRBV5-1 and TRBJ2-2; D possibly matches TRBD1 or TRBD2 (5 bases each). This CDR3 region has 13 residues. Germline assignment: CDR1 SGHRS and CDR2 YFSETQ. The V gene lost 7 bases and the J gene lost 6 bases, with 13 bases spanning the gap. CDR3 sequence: CASGLDTSGELFF. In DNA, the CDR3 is TGCGCCAGCGGACTGGACACCTCCGGGGAGCTGTTTTTT.

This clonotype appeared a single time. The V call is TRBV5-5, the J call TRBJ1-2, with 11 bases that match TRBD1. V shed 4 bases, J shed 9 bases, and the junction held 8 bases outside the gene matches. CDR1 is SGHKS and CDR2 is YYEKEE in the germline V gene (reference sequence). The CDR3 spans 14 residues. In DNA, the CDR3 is TGTGCCAGCAGCATTCCGGGACAGGGGGGACGCTACACCTTC. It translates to CASSIPGQGGRYTF.

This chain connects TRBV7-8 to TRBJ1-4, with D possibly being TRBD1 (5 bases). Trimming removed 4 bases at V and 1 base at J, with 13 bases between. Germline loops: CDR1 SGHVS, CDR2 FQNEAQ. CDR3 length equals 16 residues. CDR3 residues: CASSSLSRETNEKLFF. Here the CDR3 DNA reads TGTGCCAGCAGCTCCCTAAGCAGGGAAACTAATGAAAAACTGTTTTTT.

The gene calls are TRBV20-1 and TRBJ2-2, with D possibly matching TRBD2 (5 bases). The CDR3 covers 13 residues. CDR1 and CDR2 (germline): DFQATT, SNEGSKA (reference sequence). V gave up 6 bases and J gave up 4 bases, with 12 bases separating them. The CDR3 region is CSAPQLVTGELFF. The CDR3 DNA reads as TGCAGTGCGCCGCAACTAGTCACCGGGGAGCTGTTTTTT.

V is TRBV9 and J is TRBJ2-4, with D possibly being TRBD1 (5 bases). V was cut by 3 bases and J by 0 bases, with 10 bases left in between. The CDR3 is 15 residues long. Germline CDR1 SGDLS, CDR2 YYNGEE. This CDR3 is CASSAGQLAKNIQYF. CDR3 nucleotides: TGTGCCAGCAGCGCTGGACAACTAGCCAAAAACATTCAGTACTTC.

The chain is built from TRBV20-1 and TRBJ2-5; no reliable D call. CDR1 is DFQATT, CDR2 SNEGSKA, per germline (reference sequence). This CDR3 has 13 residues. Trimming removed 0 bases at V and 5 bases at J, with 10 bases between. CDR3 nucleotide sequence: TGCAGTGCTAGAGATCTGGCTACGGAGACCCAGTACTTC. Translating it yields CSARDLATETQYF.

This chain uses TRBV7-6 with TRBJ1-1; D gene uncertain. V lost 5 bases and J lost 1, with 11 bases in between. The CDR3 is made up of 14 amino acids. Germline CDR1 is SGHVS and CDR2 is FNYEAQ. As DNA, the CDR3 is TGTGCCAGCAGCGCGGACGGTGGGAACACTGAAGCTTTCTTT. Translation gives CASSADGGNTEAFF.

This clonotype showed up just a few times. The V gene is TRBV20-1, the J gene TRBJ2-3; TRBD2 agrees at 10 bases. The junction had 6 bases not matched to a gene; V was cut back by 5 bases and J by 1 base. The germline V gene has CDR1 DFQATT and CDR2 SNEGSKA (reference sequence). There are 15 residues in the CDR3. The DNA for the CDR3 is TGCAGTGCTTCACCGGGGACTAGCGGCACAGATACGCAGTATTTT. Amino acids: CSASPGTSGTDTQYF.

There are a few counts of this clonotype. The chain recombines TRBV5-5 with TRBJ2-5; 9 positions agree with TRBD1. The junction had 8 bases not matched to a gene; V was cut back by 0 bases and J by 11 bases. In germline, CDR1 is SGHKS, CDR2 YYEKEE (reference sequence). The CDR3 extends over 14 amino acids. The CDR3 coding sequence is TGTGCCAGCAGCTTGGTGGGACAGGGCAATGAGCAGTACTTC. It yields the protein CASSLVGQGNEQYF.